This is a list of T cell receptor beta chains from one sample in a study of blood T cells in healthy people across ages. MiXCR was run by TCRdb on the 5' RACE reads, yielding one entry per CDR3 protein. Among hundreds of thousands of distinct CDR3 sequences, about a quarter were seen once, and the ten largest hold roughly 3.1%. The data were also submitted as part of a second study, on T cells of mothers and their children.

The specimen sequenced was blood. These receptors were taken from a boy younger than 18 in good health. Each CDR3 is given with its conserved first and last residue. D genes are given only for firm matches. Clone size, where shown, is once, few, many, or a class for clones that have expanded.

TRBV12-3/TRBV12-4	TRBD1	few	TRBJ1-1	TGTGCCAGCAGCCCAGGGGGGAAGACTGAAGCTTTCTTT	CASSPGGKTEAFF
TRBV7-2	.	few	TRBJ1-4	TGTGCCAGCAGATGGGGGGCGCGTGAAAAACTGTTTTTT	CASRWGAREKLFF
TRBV6-5	.	few	TRBJ1-2	TGTGCCAGCAGTGATGGACAGAGTAACTATGGCTACACCTTC	CASSDGQSNYGYTF
TRBV3-1	.	few	TRBJ2-3	TGTGCCAGCAGCCAAGATCCAGGAGGGGGTAGCACAGATACGCAGTATTTT	CASSQDPGGGSTDTQYF
TRBV28	.	few	TRBJ2-1	TGTGCCAGCAGTTTGGCCCAGGGGGGGCGAGATGAGCAGTTCTTC	CASSLAQGGRDEQFF
TRBV6-2/TRBV6-3	TRBD1	.	TRBJ2-3	TGTGCCAGCAGACTCGACAGGGGTAGCCCAGATACGCAGTATTTT	CASRLDRGSPDTQYF
TRBV19	.	.	TRBJ1-4	TGTGCCACCATAAATCCGACAGGAGGAAAACTGTTTTTT	CATINPTGGKLFF
TRBV6-6	TRBD1	.	TRBJ2-7	TGTGCCAGCAGTTTTCAGGGGGACCTCTACGAGCAGTACTTC	CASSFQGDLYEQYF
TRBV6-5	TRBD1	.	TRBJ2-1	TGTACCAGCACCCGGACAGGGGACAATGAGCAGTTCTTC	CTSTRTGDNEQFF
TRBV12-3/TRBV12-4	.	few	TRBJ2-4	TGTGCCAGCAGTTTATCGGACCCGAGGGGCAAAAACATTCAGTACTTC	CASSLSDPRGKNIQYF
TRBV7-3	.	.	TRBJ1-3	TGTGCCAGCAGCTTATTCGGGCCATCGACTGGAAACACCATATATTTT	CASSLFGPSTGNTIYF
TRBV12-3/TRBV12-4	.	.	TRBJ2-3	TGTGCCAGCAGTACAGGGCAAGATACGCAGTATTTT	CASSTGQDTQYF
TRBV19	TRBD2	few	TRBJ2-1	TGTGCCAGTAGCTATGGGACTAGCGGGACCTCCTACAATGAGCAGTTCTTC	CASSYGTSGTSYNEQFF
TRBV5-1	.	.	TRBJ2-7	TGCGCCAGCAGCTGGGACTTGACCCAGACCTACGAGCAGTACTTC	CASSWDLTQTYEQYF
TRBV28	.	.	TRBJ2-3	TGTGCCAGCAGTTTAGTGTACAGGTCAGCAGATACGCAGTATTTT	CASSLVYRSADTQYF
TRBV28	TRBD1	.	TRBJ2-3	TGTGCCATCACGGGACAGCCTCAAACAGATACGCAGTATTTT	CAITGQPQTDTQYF
TRBV6-6	TRBD1	.	TRBJ1-5	TGTGCCAGCAGCCGACAGGGGGGGAACGGTCAGCCCCAGCATTTT	CASSRQGGNGQPQHF
TRBV7-3	TRBD2	few	TRBJ2-1	TGTGCCAGCAGCTTACGGGGGGGTGCCAATGAGCAGTTCTTC	CASSLRGGANEQFF
TRBV11-2	TRBD2	.	TRBJ2-4	TGTGCCAGCAGCCCCTCGGGGGGGAGGAACATTCAGTACTTC	CASSPSGGRNIQYF
TRBV3-1	TRBD1	.	TRBJ1-1	TGTGCCAGCAGCCGCGACAGGGGACTGAACACTGAAGCTTTCTTT	CASSRDRGLNTEAFF
TRBV3-1	.	.	TRBJ2-7	TGTGCCAGCAGCCAGTGGGGAGTATTGGGGGAGCAGTACTTC	CASSQWGVLGEQYF
TRBV5-1	.	.	TRBJ2-3	TGCGCCAGCAGCCCTGGATTTAGCACAGATACGCAGTATTTT	CASSPGFSTDTQYF
TRBV11-3	.	.	TRBJ1-2	TGTGCCAGCAGCCAAACAGAAGTCTATGGCTACACCTTC	CASSQTEVYGYTF
TRBV7-6	.	.	TRBJ2-5	TGTGCCAGCAGCCTCGGGAAAGGCGGTTGGGGGACCCAGTACTTC	CASSLGKGGWGTQYF
TRBV6-6	TRBD1	.	TRBJ2-4	TGTGCCAGCATCGACGTCCAGGGGGCTGTAGCCAAAAACATTCAGTACTTC	CASIDVQGAVAKNIQYF
TRBV20-1	TRBD1	few	TRBJ2-2	TGCAGTGCTGGACGACCGGGACAGGGTCACACCGGGGAGCTGTTTTTT	CSAGRPGQGHTGELFF
TRBV20-1	.	few	TRBJ2-7	TGCAGTGCTAGAGATGGCTTCCAAGAAACCTACGAGCAGTACTTC	CSARDGFQETYEQYF
TRBV2	.	.	TRBJ2-3	TGTGCCAGCAGTGACGGGCAGTCAAGCACAGATACGCAGTATTTT	CASSDGQSSTDTQYF
TRBV21-1	.	.	TRBJ2-5	TGTGCCAGCAGCAAATGTCCCCTCCAGCCCCAAGAGACCCAGTACTTC	CASSKCPLQPQETQYF
TRBV2	TRBD1	.	TRBJ2-4	TGTGCCAGCGCTGGACAGGGTGCTGTAACCAAAAACATTCAGTACTTC	CASAGQGAVTKNIQYF
TRBV20-1	TRBD2	once	TRBJ2-1	TGCAGTGCTAGAGATCAGGAGCGGGGGCACTACAATGAGCAGTTCTTC	CSARDQERGHYNEQFF
TRBV12-3/TRBV12-4	.	few	TRBJ1-4	TGTGCCAGCAGAGCACTGGGTGGCCAGAATGAAAAACTGTTTTTT	CASRALGGQNEKLFF
TRBV13	TRBD1	.	TRBJ2-7	TGCGCCAGCAGCTTAATCGGACAGGGTCCCGAAACCTCCTACGAGCAGTACTTC	CASSLIGQGPETSYEQYF
TRBV24-1	.	.	TRBJ1-1	TGTGCCACCAGCCTAGCCAAGGAGGGCCTGAACACTGAAGCTTTCTTT	CATSLAKEGLNTEAFF
TRBV20-1	TRBD1	few	TRBJ2-7	TGCAGTGCTAGCGGACAGGGGGCGACCTACGAGCAGTACTTC	CSASGQGATYEQYF
TRBV9	.	few	TRBJ1-2	TGTGCCAGCAGCCTGACCCCCAGCGGCGGCTATGGCTACACCTTC	CASSLTPSGGYGYTF
TRBV10-3	TRBD2	.	TRBJ2-7	TGTGCCATCAGTGACAGGGAGCGGGGTAACTACGAGCAGTACTTC	CAISDRERGNYEQYF
TRBV13	TRBD1	.	TRBJ2-7	TGTGCCAGCAGTGCTGGGACAGGGGGTGAGCAGTACTTC	CASSAGTGGEQYF
TRBV6-5	.	.	TRBJ1-1	TGTGCCAGCAGTTACTCTGAAACCCGCCAAGCTTTCTTT	CASSYSETRQAFF
TRBV7-3	TRBD2	few	TRBJ2-2	TGTGCCAGCAGCTTAAGTGGGGGGGGTCGCACCGGGGAGCTGTTTTTT	CASSLSGGGRTGELFF
TRBV20-1	.	.	TRBJ2-3	TGCAGTGCTCCGAGAAGGGGCAGGTACCGCACAGATACGCAGTATTTT	CSAPRRGRYRTDTQYF
TRBV15	TRBD1	.	TRBJ1-1	TGTGCCACCAGCACGGACAGGGGGAACACTGAAGCTTTCTTT	CATSTDRGNTEAFF
TRBV5-1	TRBD1	few	TRBJ1-4	TGCGCCAGCACTCCGGACAGGGGGGATGAAAAGCTGTTTTTT	CASTPDRGDEKLFF
TRBV15	.	few	TRBJ2-5	TGTGCCACCAGCAGACAGGGAACCCAGTACTTC	CATSRQGTQYF
TRBV11-2	.	.	TRBJ2-3	TGTGCCAGCAGCTTAGAGACGTATACGCAGTATTTT	CASSLETYTQYF
TRBV2	.	.	TRBJ2-4	TGTGCCAGCAGGGGCCTTTGGGTCAGCTGGGGGGCCAAAAACATTCAGTACTTC	CASRGLWVSWGAKNIQYF